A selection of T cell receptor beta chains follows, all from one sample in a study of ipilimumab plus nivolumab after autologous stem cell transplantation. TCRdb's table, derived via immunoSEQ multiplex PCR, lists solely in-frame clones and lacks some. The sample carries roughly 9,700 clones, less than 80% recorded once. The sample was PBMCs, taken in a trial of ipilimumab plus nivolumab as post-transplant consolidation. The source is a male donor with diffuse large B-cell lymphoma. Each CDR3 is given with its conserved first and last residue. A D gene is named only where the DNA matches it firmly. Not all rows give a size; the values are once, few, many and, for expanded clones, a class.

CDR3 protein: CASSYSGIYGYTF
CDR3 DNA: TGTGCCAGCAGTTACTCGGGGATCTATGGCTACACCTTC
D gene: -
clone size: -
CDR3 length: 13
V gene: TRBV6-5
J gene: TRBJ1-2

CDR3 protein: CASSLYLQTGELFF
CDR3 DNA: TGTGCCAGCAGTTTATATCTTCAGACCGGGGAGCTGTTTTTT
D gene: -
clone size: -
CDR3 length: 14
V gene: TRBV28
J gene: TRBJ2-2

CDR3 protein: CASSHLSGQGAYEQYF
CDR3 DNA: TGTGCCAGCAGCCACCTCTCGGGACAGGGTGCTTACGAGCAGTACTTC
D gene: TRBD1
clone size: once
CDR3 length: 16
V gene: TRBV7-8
J gene: TRBJ2-7

CDR3 protein: CASSPSSNGTYEQYF
CDR3 DNA: TGCGCCAGCAGCCCCAGCAGCAATGGGACCTACGAGCAGTACTTC
D gene: -
clone size: -
CDR3 length: 15
V gene: TRBV4-1
J gene: TRBJ2-7

CDR3 protein: CASSLGLRGATNYGYTF
CDR3 DNA: TGTGCCAGCAGCTTAGGTCTTCGGGGGGCGACTAACTATGGCTACACCTTC
D gene: -
clone size: -
CDR3 length: 17
V gene: TRBV7-6
J gene: TRBJ1-2

CDR3 protein: CASSLWGDNQPQHF
CDR3 DNA: TGTGCCAGCAGTTTGTGGGGGGACAATCAGCCCCAGCATTTT
D gene: -
clone size: -
CDR3 length: 14
V gene: TRBV28
J gene: TRBJ1-5

CDR3 protein: CASSYPKGQGLWEQYF
CDR3 DNA: TGTGCCAGCAGTTACCCGAAGGGACAGGGGTTATGGGAGCAGTACTTC
D gene: TRBD1
clone size: -
CDR3 length: 16
V gene: TRBV6-9
J gene: TRBJ2-7

CDR3 protein: CASSLRTSGQETQYF
CDR3 DNA: TGTGCCAGCAGCTTGCGGACTAGCGGCCAAGAGACCCAGTACTTC
D gene: TRBD2
clone size: -
CDR3 length: 15
V gene: TRBV5-6
J gene: TRBJ2-5

CDR3 protein: CASSPPGQVLNEQFF
CDR3 DNA: TGTGCCAGCAGCCCCCCGGGACAGGTCCTAAATGAGCAGTTCTTC
D gene: TRBD1
clone size: -
CDR3 length: 15
V gene: TRBV7-3
J gene: TRBJ2-1

CDR3 protein: CASSQPNYNILGNTGELFF
CDR3 DNA: TGTGCCAGTAGCCAACCAAACTATAACATTCTGGGGAACACCGGGGAGCTGTTTTTT
D gene: -
clone size: -
CDR3 length: 19
V gene: TRBV19
J gene: TRBJ2-2

CDR3 protein: CASSFGYGYTF
CDR3 DNA: TGTGCCAGCAGTTTTGGTTATGGCTACACCTTC
D gene: -
clone size: medium-sized
CDR3 length: 11
V gene: TRBV28
J gene: TRBJ1-2

CDR3 protein: CASSGWDRPLAGGKETQYF
CDR3 DNA: TGCGCCAGCAGCGGGTGGGACCGCCCCCTAGCGGGGGGGAAAGAGACCCAGTACTTC
D gene: TRBD2
clone size: once
CDR3 length: 19
V gene: TRBV5-1
J gene: TRBJ2-5

CDR3 protein: CASSLTGGGQLVPLHF
CDR3 DNA: TGCGCCAGCAGCTTAACAGGGGGCGGCCAGCTCGTACCCCTCCACTTT
D gene: TRBD1
clone size: -
CDR3 length: 16
V gene: TRBV5-1
J gene: TRBJ1-6

CDR3 protein: CASSPPGTKDSYEQYF
CDR3 DNA: TGTGCCAGCAGCCCACCCGGGACTAAAGACTCCTACGAGCAGTACTTC
D gene: TRBD2
clone size: -
CDR3 length: 16
V gene: TRBV11-2
J gene: TRBJ2-7

CDR3 protein: CASSEWEGSTNTEAFF
CDR3 DNA: TGTGCCAGCAGTGAGTGGGAGGGGAGCACGAACACTGAAGCTTTCTTT
D gene: -
clone size: -
CDR3 length: 16
V gene: TRBV2
J gene: TRBJ1-1

CDR3 protein: CASSTFRTGIPYEQYF
CDR3 DNA: TGTGCCAGCAGCACTTTTCGGACAGGGATACCCTACGAGCAGTACTTC
D gene: TRBD1
clone size: -
CDR3 length: 16
V gene: TRBV5-6
J gene: TRBJ2-7

CDR3 protein: CASSETPLTDRPVEAFF
CDR3 DNA: TGTGCCAGCAGTGAAACCCCTTTGACCGACAGGCCAGTTGAAGCTTTCTTT
D gene: -
clone size: -
CDR3 length: 17
V gene: TRBV6-1
J gene: TRBJ1-1

CDR3 protein: CASSRFSGNTIYF
CDR3 DNA: TGTGCCAGCAGTCGGTTCTCTGGAAACACCATATATTTT
D gene: -
clone size: -
CDR3 length: 13
V gene: TRBV6-5
J gene: TRBJ1-3

CDR3 protein: CASSLPGFEAFF
CDR3 DNA: TGTGCCAGCAGCTTGCCCGGGTTTGAAGCTTTCTTT
D gene: -
clone size: -
CDR3 length: 12
V gene: TRBV7-3
J gene: TRBJ1-1

CDR3 protein: CASSLKAGDFYEQYF
CDR3 DNA: TGTGCCAGCAGCTTAAAAGCGGGGGACTTCTACGAGCAGTACTTC
D gene: TRBD2
clone size: -
CDR3 length: 15
V gene: TRBV7-2
J gene: TRBJ2-7

CDR3 protein: CASSYGYGYTF
CDR3 DNA: TGTGCCAGCAGTTATGGCTATGGCTACACCTTC
D gene: -
clone size: -
CDR3 length: 11
V gene: TRBV6-6
J gene: TRBJ1-2

CDR3 protein: CASSIGTGGSTDTQYF
CDR3 DNA: TGTGCCAGTAGTATAGGGACAGGGGGAAGCACAGATACGCAGTATTTT
D gene: TRBD1
clone size: -
CDR3 length: 16
V gene: TRBV19
J gene: TRBJ2-3

CDR3 protein: CASSLGRNEKLFF
CDR3 DNA: TGCGCCAGCAGCTTGGGCCGTAATGAAAAACTGTTTTTT
D gene: -
clone size: -
CDR3 length: 13
V gene: TRBV5-1
J gene: TRBJ1-4

CDR3 protein: CASSSWEPYTGELFF
CDR3 DNA: TGTGCCAGCAGCTCATGGGAGCCCTACACCGGGGAGCTGTTTTTT
D gene: -
clone size: -
CDR3 length: 15
V gene: TRBV5-6
J gene: TRBJ2-2

CDR3 protein: CATRLEQRDIQYF
CDR3 DNA: TGTGCCACTCGGCTGGAGCAGCGGGACATTCAGTACTTC
D gene: -
clone size: -
CDR3 length: 13
V gene: TRBV2
J gene: TRBJ2-4

CDR3 protein: CASSLVGGPGRVYNEQFF
CDR3 DNA: TGTGCCAGCAGCTTAGTTGGCGGGCCCGGGCGTGTCTACAATGAGCAGTTCTTC
D gene: -
clone size: -
CDR3 length: 18
V gene: TRBV11-2
J gene: TRBJ2-1

CDR3 protein: CASSLTDRDHGYTF
CDR3 DNA: TGTGCCAGCAGCTTAACCGACAGGGACCATGGCTACACCTTC
D gene: TRBD1
clone size: few
CDR3 length: 14
V gene: TRBV7-8
J gene: TRBJ1-2

CDR3 protein: CASSEVQGLGANVLTF
CDR3 DNA: TGTGCCAGCAGTGAGGTTCAGGGGCTTGGGGCCAACGTCCTGACTTTC
D gene: -
clone size: -
CDR3 length: 16
V gene: TRBV2
J gene: TRBJ2-6

CDR3 protein: CASSLETGTGGGFF
CDR3 DNA: TGTGCCAGCAGCTTAGAGACCGGGACAGGGGGTGGATTCTTC
D gene: TRBD1
clone size: -
CDR3 length: 14
V gene: TRBV7-8
J gene: TRBJ2-1

CDR3 protein: CASSGPQGITLDTQYF
CDR3 DNA: TGTGCCAGTAGCGGCCCTCAGGGGATTACACTGGATACGCAGTATTTT
D gene: -
clone size: -
CDR3 length: 16
V gene: TRBV19
J gene: TRBJ2-3

CDR3 protein: CASSLSGQGTYGYTF
CDR3 DNA: TGTGCCAGCAGCCTCTCCGGACAGGGGACGTATGGCTACACCTTC
D gene: TRBD1
clone size: -
CDR3 length: 15
V gene: TRBV6-6
J gene: TRBJ1-2

CDR3 protein: CASRTKGTFTDTQYF
CDR3 DNA: TGTGCCAGCAGAACCAAAGGGACATTCACAGATACGCAGTATTTT
D gene: -
clone size: few
CDR3 length: 15
V gene: TRBV28
J gene: TRBJ2-3

CDR3 protein: CASSFSLAGSYGYTF
CDR3 DNA: TGTGCCAGCAGTTTCAGTTTGGCAGGCAGCTATGGCTACACCTTC
D gene: -
clone size: -
CDR3 length: 15
V gene: TRBV27
J gene: TRBJ1-2

CDR3 protein: CASSVGLNNQPQHF
CDR3 DNA: TGTGCCAGCAGCGTAGGGCTGAACAATCAGCCCCAGCATTTT
D gene: -
clone size: once
CDR3 length: 14
V gene: TRBV28
J gene: TRBJ1-5

CDR3 protein: CSVVSSYEQYF
CDR3 DNA: TGCAGCGTTGTTAGTTCCTACGAGCAGTACTTC
D gene: -
clone size: few
CDR3 length: 11
V gene: TRBV29-1
J gene: TRBJ2-7

CDR3 protein: CASSARGFFDEKLFF
CDR3 DNA: TGTGCCAGTAGTGCCAGGGGGTTCTTTGATGAAAAACTGTTTTTT
D gene: TRBD1
clone size: -
CDR3 length: 15
V gene: TRBV19
J gene: TRBJ1-4

CDR3 protein: CASQALAGEQETQYF
CDR3 DNA: TGTGCCAGCCAGGCTCTAGCGGGGGAGCAAGAGACCCAGTACTTC
D gene: TRBD2
clone size: -
CDR3 length: 15
V gene: TRBV18
J gene: TRBJ2-5

CDR3 protein: CASSFGGGRPQHF
CDR3 DNA: TGTGCCAGCAGTTTCGGAGGGGGACGGCCCCAGCATTTT
D gene: -
clone size: -
CDR3 length: 13
V gene: TRBV27
J gene: TRBJ1-5

CDR3 protein: CAWSLGLAGRQETQYF
CDR3 DNA: TGTGCCTGGAGCCTTGGACTAGCGGGGAGACAAGAGACCCAGTACTTC
D gene: TRBD2
clone size: -
CDR3 length: 16
V gene: TRBV30
J gene: TRBJ2-5

CDR3 protein: CSVRDTNYGYTF
CDR3 DNA: TGCAGCGTCCGGGACACTAACTATGGCTACACCTTC
D gene: -
clone size: -
CDR3 length: 12
V gene: TRBV29-1
J gene: TRBJ1-2

CDR3 protein: CASSKGQAYEQYF
CDR3 DNA: TGTGCCAGCAGCAAGGGACAAGCCTACGAGCAGTACTTC
D gene: -
clone size: -
CDR3 length: 13
V gene: TRBV11-2
J gene: TRBJ2-7

CDR3 protein: CASSFSTEAFF
CDR3 DNA: TGTGCCAGCAGTTTCAGCACTGAAGCTTTCTTT
D gene: -
clone size: few
CDR3 length: 11
V gene: TRBV6-6
J gene: TRBJ1-1

CDR3 protein: CASSGGTQFYEQYF
CDR3 DNA: TGTGCCAGCAGTGGCGGTACTCAATTCTACGAGCAGTACTTC
D gene: -
clone size: -
CDR3 length: 14
V gene: TRBV27
J gene: TRBJ2-7

CDR3 protein: CASSLAGGTDTQYF
CDR3 DNA: TGTGCCAGCAGCTTAGCGGGGGGAACAGATACGCAGTATTTT
D gene: TRBD2
clone size: once
CDR3 length: 14
V gene: TRBV5-4
J gene: TRBJ2-3

CDR3 protein: CASSTTSGGLRGYTF
CDR3 DNA: TGTGCCAGCAGTACCACCAGCGGAGGGTTGAGGGGCTACACCTTC
D gene: -
clone size: -
CDR3 length: 15
V gene: TRBV28
J gene: TRBJ1-2

CDR3 protein: CSVEGTSNNEQFF
CDR3 DNA: TGCAGCGTTGAAGGCACGAGTAACAATGAGCAGTTCTTC
D gene: -
clone size: -
CDR3 length: 13
V gene: TRBV29-1
J gene: TRBJ2-1

CDR3 protein: CAISRPGVGNTIYF
CDR3 DNA: TGTGCCATCTCTCGCCCCGGAGTTGGAAACACCATATATTTT
D gene: -
clone size: -
CDR3 length: 14
V gene: TRBV2
J gene: TRBJ1-3

CDR3 protein: CASSERGTLEQYF
CDR3 DNA: TGTGCCAGCAGTGAAAGAGGTACTCTGGAGCAGTACTTC
D gene: -
clone size: few
CDR3 length: 13
V gene: TRBV6-1
J gene: TRBJ2-7

CDR3 protein: CASSLDRSEQYF
CDR3 DNA: TGTGCCAGCAGCTTAGACCGGAGCGAGCAGTACTTC
D gene: -
clone size: -
CDR3 length: 12
V gene: TRBV7-6
J gene: TRBJ2-7

CDR3 protein: CASSTGTSSGNTIYF
CDR3 DNA: TGTGCCAGCAGCACCGGGACGTCCTCGGGAAACACCATATATTTT
D gene: -
clone size: -
CDR3 length: 15
V gene: TRBV5-5
J gene: TRBJ1-3